This T cell receptor beta chain was profiled in a study of blood T cell repertoires in COVID-19. The wider study: Italy, Spain and the United States were the sources of the convalescent and acute COVID-19 samples.

Per the study methods: Amplified reference gene primers provided the basis for estimating nucleated cell counts. Assay: immunoSEQ multiplex PCR; the TCRdb copy retains only in-frame clones and omits some. V and J calls and clone size follow that table, whereas D and trimming were derived from the DNA. Among under 200,000 clones listed, roughly 86% were seen once. The CDR3 extends over 14 amino acids. Trimming at V came to 0 bases and at J to 7 bases, leaving 6 bases not matched to a gene. CDR1 and CDR2 (germline): SGHRS, YFSETQ. What was sequenced was peripheral blood. This clonotype originated in a man in his sixties or seventies with acute or convalescent COVID-19. The chain uses TRBV5-1 and TRBJ1-2; TRBD1 matches at 7 bases. CDR3 sequence reads: CASSLERQGGGYTF. The CDR3, as DNA: TGCGCCAGCAGCTTGGAAAGACAGGGTGGTGGCTACACCTTC.